This T cell receptor beta chain comes out of a study of breast tumors, draining lymph nodes, adjacent tissues. Study-wide findings and caveats: Tumors had less TCR diversity than lymph nodes, more than nontumor tissue. Tumor T cell lymph node origin was a supported hypothesis, not proven. Findings are consistent with lymph node origin and intratumoral expansion of most tumor T cells.

TCRdb passed the multiplex PCR reads through MiXCR, listing each CDR3 protein once. The repertoire holds around 170,000 distinct CDR3 sequences, approximately 30% seen once, with 3.5% to 4.5% in the top ten. This clonotype has ten or more counts. Its specificity is unknown. Breast cancer patients provided tissue from their axillary draining lymph nodes. The CDR3 is 12 amino acids. The germline V gene has CDR1 MNHNS and CDR2 SASEGT. V was clipped by 4 bases and J by 5 bases, with 8 bases between them. This TCR came from a female donor with breast cancer. Some clones in this sample may be carry-over from other donors' samples. This chain uses TRBV6-1 with TRBJ1-2, with D hard to call. Sequencing was carried out using axillary lymph node tissue. CDR3 nucleotide sequence: TGTGCCAGCAGTGTCGGACTGTATGGCTACACCTTC. It yields the protein CASSVGLYGYTF.